Listed below are T cell receptor beta chains from one sample, sequenced in a study of shared clonotypes between healthy human individuals. Assay: immunoSEQ multiplex PCR; the TCRdb copy retains only in-frame clones and omits some. The sample holds approximately 470,000 clones, around four fifths seen once. Sequences were obtained from PBMCs. These receptors all stem from a middle-aged woman in good health. Some clones in this sample may be carry-over from other donors' samples. The CDR3 runs from the conserved cysteine through the conserved F or W. Each record gives: clone size, J gene, V gene, D gene, CDR3 protein, CDR3 DNA. A D gene is named only where the DNA matches it firmly. Clone sizes are given selectively: once, few, many, or a class where the clone is expanded.

size: .; J: TRBJ1-2; V: TRBV30; D: .; CDR3: CAWSLTGGAGGYTF; DNA: TGTGCCTGGAGCCTGACGGGGGGCGCCGGTGGCTACACCTTC
size: once; J: TRBJ2-3; V: TRBV5-1; D: TRBD2; CDR3: CASSLALAGTLDTQYF; DNA: TGCGCCAGCAGCTTGGCGCTAGCGGGAACGTTGGATACGCAGTATTTT
size: .; J: TRBJ1-1; V: TRBV19; D: .; CDR3: CASSIRAGGGDEAFF; DNA: TGTGCCAGTAGTATACGCGCCGGCGGGGGTGATGAAGCTTTCTTT
size: .; J: TRBJ2-7; V: TRBV5-1; D: .; CDR3: CASSPTSGDEQYF; DNA: TGCGCCAGCAGCCCTACCTCGGGAGACGAGCAGTACTTC
size: .; J: TRBJ2-7; V: TRBV18; D: .; CDR3: CASSPWGVGGSYEQYF; DNA: TGTGCCAGCTCACCTTGGGGCGTTGGAGGGTCCTACGAGCAGTACTTC
size: .; J: TRBJ2-1; V: TRBV13; D: TRBD1; CDR3: CASSLGLWGQGRRNEQFF; DNA: TGTGCCAGCAGCTTAGGCCTGTGGGGACAGGGGAGGCGGAATGAGCAGTTCTTC
size: .; J: TRBJ2-1; V: TRBV5-1; D: .; CDR3: CASTTTDNEQFF; DNA: TGCGCCAGCACGACGACTGACAATGAGCAGTTCTTC
size: few; J: TRBJ1-5; V: TRBV18; D: TRBD1; CDR3: CASSRDRGQAQHF; DNA: TGTGCCAGCTCACGCGACAGGGGGCAGGCCCAGCATTTT
size: .; J: TRBJ1-1; V: TRBV19; D: .; CDR3: CASGPPTEAFF; DNA: TGTGCCAGTGGGCCACCCACTGAAGCTTTCTTT
size: .; J: TRBJ2-2; V: TRBV7-2; D: TRBD2; CDR3: CASKGGRGNTGELFF; DNA: TGTGCCAGCAAAGGCGGGAGGGGGAACACCGGGGAGCTGTTTTTT
size: .; J: TRBJ2-7; V: TRBV7-9; D: .; CDR3: CASSLSVAPQLGEQYF; DNA: TGTGCCAGCAGCTTATCGGTCGCCCCCCAGCTGGGAGAGCAGTACTTC
size: few; J: TRBJ1-5; V: TRBV20-1; D: .; CDR3: CSPPSQHF; DNA: TGCAGTCCACCATCCCAGCATTTT
size: few; J: TRBJ1-3; V: TRBV2; D: .; CDR3: CASILSLGGNTIYF; DNA: TGTGCCAGCATCCTGTCCCTTGGGGGAAACACCATATATTTT
size: .; J: TRBJ1-5; V: TRBV5-1; D: TRBD1; CDR3: CASSWTGGNQPQHF; DNA: TGCGCCAGCAGCTGGACAGGGGGCAATCAGCCCCAGCATTTT
size: .; J: TRBJ2-5; V: TRBV5-4; D: TRBD2; CDR3: CASSLVTSGYFQETQYF; DNA: TGTGCCAGCAGCTTAGTAACTAGCGGGTACTTCCAAGAGACCCAGTACTTC
size: few; J: TRBJ2-6; V: TRBV15; D: .; CDR3: CATSHRAVLPSGANVLTF; DNA: TGTGCCACCAGCCACCGAGCAGTCCTACCCTCTGGGGCCAACGTCCTGACTTTC
size: .; J: TRBJ2-1; V: TRBV4-2; D: TRBD1; CDR3: CASSQGQGRWEQFF; DNA: TGTGCCAGCAGCCAGGGACAGGGGAGGTGGGAGCAGTTCTTC
size: .; J: TRBJ2-1; V: TRBV14; D: TRBD2; CDR3: CASSQLRTSGGFDEQFF; DNA: TGTGCCAGCAGCCAACTTCGGACTAGCGGGGGGTTCGATGAGCAGTTCTTC
size: once; J: TRBJ2-3; V: TRBV4-2; D: TRBD1; CDR3: CASSQEGQGAIFTQYF; DNA: TGTGCCAGCAGCCAAGAGGGACAGGGGGCGATTTTTACGCAGTATTTT
size: many; J: TRBJ1-1; V: TRBV9; D: .; CDR3: CASSRAHMNTEAFF; DNA: TGTGCCAGCAGCCGAGCTCACATGAACACTGAAGCTTTCTTT
size: .; J: TRBJ1-2; V: TRBV11-2; D: TRBD1; CDR3: CASSSRGGGYTF; DNA: TGTGCCAGCAGCTCCAGGGGGGGTGGCTACACCTTC
size: .; J: TRBJ2-2; V: TRBV7-2; D: .; CDR3: CASSLSRNTGELFF; DNA: TGTGCCAGCAGCTTATCGAGGAACACCGGGGAGCTGTTTTTT
size: .; J: TRBJ2-7; V: TRBV7-9; D: .; CDR3: CASSLRGTYEQYF; DNA: TGTGCCAGCAGCTTAAGAGGTACCTACGAGCAGTACTTC
size: .; J: TRBJ1-5; V: TRBV27; D: .; CDR3: CASSPSGGPQHF; DNA: TGTGCCAGCAGTCCCTCGGGAGGGCCCCAGCATTTT
size: .; J: TRBJ2-5; V: TRBV5-4; D: TRBD1; CDR3: CASSSDRGRAETQYF; DNA: TGTGCCAGCAGTTCGGACAGGGGGCGCGCAGAGACCCAGTACTTC
size: .; J: TRBJ2-2; V: TRBV11-1; D: .; CDR3: CASSPRAYTGELFF; DNA: TGTGCCAGCAGCCCTAGGGCGTACACCGGGGAGCTGTTTTTT
size: .; J: TRBJ1-2; V: TRBV9; D: .; CDR3: CASSVLGQNYGYTF; DNA: TGTGCCAGCAGCGTATTAGGCCAGAACTATGGCTACACCTTC
size: .; J: TRBJ1-4; V: TRBV11-2; D: TRBD1; CDR3: CASSQYRGPNEKLFF; DNA: TGTGCCAGCAGCCAGTACAGGGGGCCTAATGAAAAACTGTTTTTT
size: .; J: TRBJ2-2; V: TRBV5-1; D: .; CDR3: CASSPRQVANTGELFF; DNA: TGCGCCAGCAGCCCTAGACAGGTAGCGAACACCGGGGAGCTGTTTTTT
size: .; J: TRBJ2-2; V: TRBV6-5; D: .; CDR3: CARAGRGSTGELFF; DNA: TGTGCGCGGGCAGGGCGAGGGTCTACCGGGGAGCTGTTTTTT
size: once; J: TRBJ1-4; V: TRBV9; D: .; CDR3: CASSVGTGYEKLFF; DNA: TGTGCCAGCAGCGTAGGTACAGGGTATGAAAAACTGTTTTTT
size: .; J: TRBJ2-1; V: TRBV29-1; D: .; CDR3: CSIEQGKYNEQFF; DNA: TGCAGCATCGAACAGGGAAAATACAATGAGCAGTTCTTC
size: .; J: TRBJ2-3; V: TRBV7-8; D: TRBD1; CDR3: CASSSDRGTDTQYF; DNA: TGTGCCAGCAGCTCGGACAGGGGCACAGATACGCAGTATTTT
size: .; J: TRBJ2-7; V: TRBV30; D: TRBD1; CDR3: CAWSGTGGSYEQYF; DNA: TGTGCCTGGAGTGGGACAGGGGGATCATACGAGCAGTACTTC
size: .; J: TRBJ1-2; V: TRBV6-1; D: .; CDR3: CASQRGSTDGYTF; DNA: TGTGCCAGCCAAAGGGGTTCTACGGACGGCTACACCTTC
size: .; J: TRBJ2-5; V: TRBV28; D: .; CDR3: CASSRPGLRGETQYF; DNA: TGTGCCAGCAGTCGTCCGGGCCTGAGGGGGGAGACCCAGTACTTC